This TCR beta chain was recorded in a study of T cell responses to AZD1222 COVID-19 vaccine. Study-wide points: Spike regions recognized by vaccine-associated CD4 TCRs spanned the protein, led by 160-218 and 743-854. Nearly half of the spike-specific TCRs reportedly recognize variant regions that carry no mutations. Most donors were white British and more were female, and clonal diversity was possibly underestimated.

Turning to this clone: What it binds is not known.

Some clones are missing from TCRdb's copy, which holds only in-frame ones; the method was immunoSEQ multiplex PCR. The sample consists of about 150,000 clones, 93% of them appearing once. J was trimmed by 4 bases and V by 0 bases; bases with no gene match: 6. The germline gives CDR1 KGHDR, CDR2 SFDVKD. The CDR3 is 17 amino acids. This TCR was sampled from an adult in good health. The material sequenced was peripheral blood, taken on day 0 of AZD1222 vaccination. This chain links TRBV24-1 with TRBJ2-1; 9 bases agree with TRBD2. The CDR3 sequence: CATSDLGREGKYNEQFF. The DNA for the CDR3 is TGTGCCACCAGTGATTTGGGGCGGGAGGGAAAATACAATGAGCAGTTCTTC.